These T cell receptor beta chains were read from a single sample in a study of cytomegalovirus exposure and HLA in healthy donors. Measured with immunoSEQ multiplex PCR; TCRdb has only the in-frame clones, and not every one. This repertoire shows 190,000 or so clones, about 81% found once; its top ten account for 6.5%. The sequencing sample was made of PBMCs. Every receptor here comes from a woman aged 50 to 60 in good health and CMV-seropositive. Each CDR3 is given without its conserved first and last residue.

>TRBV18|TRBJ1-6|13
ASSPGPGGNSPLH
>TRBV28|TRBJ1-5|9
ASGGDQPQH
>TRBV7-9|TRBJ2-3|14
ASSLSRGKGTDTQY
>TRBV15|TRBJ1-1|14
ATSRRVAGMGTEAF
>TRBV5-1|TRBJ2-2|13
ASSLGTTNTGELF
>TRBV2|TRBJ1-1|11
ASRQGKSTEAF
>TRBV2|TRBJ1-2|10
ASRTGGYGYT
>TRBV27|TRBJ2-6|15
ASSFQTGGAGANVLT
>TRBV19|TRBJ1-2|13
ASSRTGGGNYGYT
>TRBV19|TRBJ1-2|11
ASSGQGRYGYT
>TRBV5-1|TRBJ2-3|14
ASSLEASGGSYTQY
>TRBV7-9|TRBJ1-2|11
ASSLVTGDGYT
>TRBV5-1|TRBJ1-5|12
ASSLAGQGTPQH
>TRBV4-3|TRBJ2-5|15
ASSQGVSGGAGETQY
>TRBV19|TRBJ2-7|12
ASSNSGGRDEQY
>TRBV27|TRBJ2-5|12
ASSLQGGGETQY
>TRBV18|TRBJ2-1|12
ASSPPDYKREQF
>TRBV27|TRBJ1-1|9
ATGEHTEAF
>TRBV5-6|TRBJ2-1|16
ASSPGTGTGRGSSEQF
>TRBV7-2|TRBJ2-1|13
ASSLAYGLANEQF
>TRBV11-1|TRBJ2-1|13
ASSPGGSPYSEQF
>TRBV15|TRBJ1-3|11
ATRAPSGNTIY
>TRBV11-2|TRBJ2-4|14
ASSIDGVLSGRIQY
>TRBV11-2|TRBJ2-7|13
ASSLGGQLSYEQY
>TRBV27|TRBJ2-3|12
ASSDIMGVGTQY
>TRBV2|TRBJ1-5|11
ASSPNRNQPQH
>TRBV28|TRBJ2-6|14
ASSLFVSSGANVLT
>TRBV15|TRBJ2-1|14
ATSRDLGSSYNEQF
>TRBV5-1|TRBJ2-5|17
ASSLDPGLAGGLQETQY
>TRBV30|TRBJ1-2|13
AWSVNLRQNYGYT
>TRBV7-2|TRBJ2-1|12
ASSSSSADNEQF
>TRBV19|TRBJ1-5|11
ASSIQGGQPQH
>TRBV5-4|TRBJ1-1|10
ASSLAGRAAF
>TRBV5-1|TRBJ1-5|13
ASSLAGQSNQPQH
>TRBV7-2|TRBJ2-7|14
ASSRDSGGGSYEQY
>TRBV7-8|TRBJ2-1|11
ASSIRGYNEQF
>TRBV27|TRBJ2-3|13
ASSSPSSGGVSRY
>TRBV18|TRBJ2-6|15
ASSLTGARSGANGLT
>TRBV28|TRBJ1-3|13
ASNPGTSSGNTIY
>TRBV20-1|TRBJ1-1|8
SGRGYEAF
>TRBV15|TRBJ2-3|16
ATSRDSMLGTNTDTQY
>TRBV19|NA|12
ASSIQKGDYEQY
>TRBV6-5|TRBJ1-1|13
ASSYSRLGNTEAF
>TRBV5-1|TRBJ2-3|15
ASSPEGLAGARDTQY
>TRBV7-3|TRBJ2-1|12
ASSQSGSTNEQF
>TRBV30|TRBJ1-5|12
AWGRDRGDQPQH
>TRBV7-6|TRBJ1-3|13
ASSLDRPAGDTIY
>TRBV5-5|TRBJ2-7|11
ASSFSRNYEQY
>TRBV4-2|TRBJ2-3|16
ASSQGLAGGPGTDTQY
>TRBV4-3|TRBJ2-2|13
ASSQVTGRTGELF
>TRBV11-2|TRBJ2-7|13
ASSLEGAAHAEQY
>TRBV7-2|TRBJ2-7|11
ASSWTGNYEQY
>TRBV5-1|TRBJ2-1|12
ASRDGGAYNEQF
>TRBV15|TRBJ1-6|13
ATSREQGQNSPLH
>TRBV18|TRBJ1-1|12
ASSIPGHYTEAF
>TRBV5-6|TRBJ2-7|12
ASSQSGRPYEQY